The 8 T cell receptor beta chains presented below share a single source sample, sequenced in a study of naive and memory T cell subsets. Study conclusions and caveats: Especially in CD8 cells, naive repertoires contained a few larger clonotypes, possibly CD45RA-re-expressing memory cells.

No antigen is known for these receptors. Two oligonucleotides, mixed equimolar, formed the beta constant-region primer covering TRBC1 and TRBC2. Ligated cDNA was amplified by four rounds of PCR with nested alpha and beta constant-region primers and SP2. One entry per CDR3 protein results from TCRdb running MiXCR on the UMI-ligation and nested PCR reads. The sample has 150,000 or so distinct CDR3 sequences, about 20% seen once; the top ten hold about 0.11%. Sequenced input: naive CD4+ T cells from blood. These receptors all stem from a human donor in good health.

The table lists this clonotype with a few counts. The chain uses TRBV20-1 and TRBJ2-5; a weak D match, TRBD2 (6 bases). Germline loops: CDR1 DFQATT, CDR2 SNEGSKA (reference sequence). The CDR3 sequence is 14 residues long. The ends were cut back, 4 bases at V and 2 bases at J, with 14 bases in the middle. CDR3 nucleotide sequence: TGCAGTGCTACAACGGGACTGGGACAAGAGACCCAGTACTTC. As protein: CSATTGLGQETQYF.

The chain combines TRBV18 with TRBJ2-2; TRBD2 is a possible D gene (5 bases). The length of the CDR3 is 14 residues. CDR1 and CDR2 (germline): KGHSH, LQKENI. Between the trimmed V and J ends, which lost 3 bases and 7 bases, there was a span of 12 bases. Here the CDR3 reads CASSPPGIGGELFF. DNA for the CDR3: TGTGCCAGCTCACCCCCGGGAATCGGCGGGGAGCTGTTTTTT.

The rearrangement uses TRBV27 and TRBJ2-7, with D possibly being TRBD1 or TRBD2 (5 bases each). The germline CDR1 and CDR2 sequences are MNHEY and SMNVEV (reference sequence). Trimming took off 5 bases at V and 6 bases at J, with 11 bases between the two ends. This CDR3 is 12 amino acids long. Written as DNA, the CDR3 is TGTGCCAGCAGTGGGACCAGGGTCGAGCAGTACTTC. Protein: CASSGTRVEQYF.

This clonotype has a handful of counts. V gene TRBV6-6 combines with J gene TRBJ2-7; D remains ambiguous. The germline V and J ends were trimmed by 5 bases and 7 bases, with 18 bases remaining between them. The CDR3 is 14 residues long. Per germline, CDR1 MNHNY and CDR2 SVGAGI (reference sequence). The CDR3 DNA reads TGTGCCAGCAGTCAAAGGACCTCGTCTATGGAGCAGTACTTC. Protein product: CASSQRTSSMEQYF.

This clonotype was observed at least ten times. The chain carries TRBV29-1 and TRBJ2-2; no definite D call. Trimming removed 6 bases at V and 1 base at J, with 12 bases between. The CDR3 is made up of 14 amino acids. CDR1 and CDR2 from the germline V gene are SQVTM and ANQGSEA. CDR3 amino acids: CSVKSSRNTGELFF. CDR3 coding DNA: TGCAGCGTGAAGAGTTCAAGGAACACCGGGGAGCTGTTTTTT.

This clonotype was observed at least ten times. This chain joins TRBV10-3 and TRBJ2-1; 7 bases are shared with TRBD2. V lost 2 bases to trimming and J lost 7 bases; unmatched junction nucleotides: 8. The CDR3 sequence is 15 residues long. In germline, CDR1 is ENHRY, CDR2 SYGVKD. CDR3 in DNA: TGTGCCATCAGTGAGGGACTAGTAGCTCCTAATGAGCAGTTCTTC. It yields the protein CAISEGLVAPNEQFF.

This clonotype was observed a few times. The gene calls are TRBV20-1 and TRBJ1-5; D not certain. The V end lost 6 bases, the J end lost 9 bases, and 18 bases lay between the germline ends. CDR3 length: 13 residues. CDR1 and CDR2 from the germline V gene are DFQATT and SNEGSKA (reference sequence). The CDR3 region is CSAVLLVGGPQHF. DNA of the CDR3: TGCAGTGCCGTGCTACTGGTGGGCGGGCCCCAGCATTTT.

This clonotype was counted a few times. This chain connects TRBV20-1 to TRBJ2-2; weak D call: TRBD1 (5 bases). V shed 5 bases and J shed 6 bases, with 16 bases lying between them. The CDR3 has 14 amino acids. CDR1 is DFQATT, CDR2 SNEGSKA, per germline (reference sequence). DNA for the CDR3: TGCAGTGCTCCCCGCCAGGGATGGGCCGGGGAGCTGTTTTTT. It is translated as CSAPRQGWAGELFF.